This T cell receptor (beta chain) appears in the sequencing data of a study of T cells in Graves' hyperthyroidism and ophthalmopathy. Broader study findings: Ophthalmopathy was told apart from stable hyperthyroidism by a 13 V-J model. The model predicted ophthalmopathy a median roughly 6.3 months before onset.

RNA transcripts were the template for amplifying TCR beta CDR3 regions. TCR CDR3 underwent first-round RT-PCR with the HTBI primer set. TCRdb independently ran MiXCR on the multiplex PCR reads; one entry per CDR3 protein. The sample has 250,000 to 300,000 distinct CDR3 sequences; about a sixth are singletons. Every diagnosis used clinical symptoms, serum thyroxine and TRAb, thyroid ultrasound and orbital computed tomography. Fresh peripheral blood, 10 ml, yielded the PBMCs. The table lists this clonotype with a few counts. Its specificity is unknown. This sequence was found in a woman aged 55-69 years with Graves' ophthalmopathy. Source material: blood.

In DNA, the CDR3 is TGTGCCTGGAGTGTGTCTGGGGAAGGCGGCTACACCTTC. Encoded protein: CAWSVSGEGGYTF. The chain couples TRBV30 to TRBJ1-2; D is uncertain. Trimming removed 0 bases from V and 8 bases from J, with 13 bases in between. The CDR3 loop spans 13 amino acids. Looked up from germline, CDR1 is GTSNPN and CDR2 is SVGIG (reference sequence).